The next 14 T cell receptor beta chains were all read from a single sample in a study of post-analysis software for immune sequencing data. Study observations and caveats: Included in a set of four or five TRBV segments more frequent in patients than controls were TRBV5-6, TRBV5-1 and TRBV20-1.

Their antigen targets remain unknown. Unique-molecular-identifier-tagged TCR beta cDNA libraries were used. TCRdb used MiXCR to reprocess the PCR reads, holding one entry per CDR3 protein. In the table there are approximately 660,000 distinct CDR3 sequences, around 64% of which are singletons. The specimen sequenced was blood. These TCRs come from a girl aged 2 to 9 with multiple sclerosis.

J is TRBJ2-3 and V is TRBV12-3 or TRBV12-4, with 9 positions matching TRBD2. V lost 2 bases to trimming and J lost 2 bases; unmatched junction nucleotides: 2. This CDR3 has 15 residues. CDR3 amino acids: CASSLLAGLTDTQYF. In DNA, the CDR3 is TGTGCCAGCAGTTTACTAGCGGGGCTCACAGATACGCAGTATTTT.

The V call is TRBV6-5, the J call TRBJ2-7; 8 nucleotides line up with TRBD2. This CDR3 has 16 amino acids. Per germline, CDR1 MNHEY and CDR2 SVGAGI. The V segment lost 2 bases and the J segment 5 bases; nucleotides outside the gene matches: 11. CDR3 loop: CASSYMRAGAPDEQYF. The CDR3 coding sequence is TGTGCCAGCAGTTACATGAGAGCGGGAGCCCCCGACGAGCAGTACTTC.

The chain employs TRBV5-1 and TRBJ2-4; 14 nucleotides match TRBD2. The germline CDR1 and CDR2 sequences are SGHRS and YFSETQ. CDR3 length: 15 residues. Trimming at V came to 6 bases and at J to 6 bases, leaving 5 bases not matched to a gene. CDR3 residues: CASNLGLAGVNIQYF. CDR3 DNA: TGCGCCAGCAATTTGGGACTAGCGGGGGTAAACATTCAGTACTTC.

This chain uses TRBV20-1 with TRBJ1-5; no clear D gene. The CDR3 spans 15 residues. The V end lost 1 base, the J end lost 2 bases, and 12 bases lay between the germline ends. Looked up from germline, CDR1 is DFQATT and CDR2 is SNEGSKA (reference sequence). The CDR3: CSARVGEEGNQPQHF. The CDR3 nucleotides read TGCAGTGCTAGAGTCGGGGAGGAAGGCAATCAGCCCCAGCATTTT.

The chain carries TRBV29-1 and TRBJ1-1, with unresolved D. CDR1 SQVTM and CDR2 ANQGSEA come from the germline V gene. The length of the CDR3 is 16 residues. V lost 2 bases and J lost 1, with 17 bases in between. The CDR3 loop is CSVEMRGRQANTEAFF. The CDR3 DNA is TGCAGCGTTGAAATGAGAGGCAGGCAGGCGAACACTGAAGCTTTCTTT.

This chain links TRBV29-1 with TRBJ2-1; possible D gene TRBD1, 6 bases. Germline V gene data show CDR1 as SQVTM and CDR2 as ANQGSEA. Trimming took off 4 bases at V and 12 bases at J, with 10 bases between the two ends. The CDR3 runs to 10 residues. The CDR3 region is CSVGGQRQFF. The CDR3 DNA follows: TGCAGCGTTGGGGGGCAGCGGCAGTTCTTC.

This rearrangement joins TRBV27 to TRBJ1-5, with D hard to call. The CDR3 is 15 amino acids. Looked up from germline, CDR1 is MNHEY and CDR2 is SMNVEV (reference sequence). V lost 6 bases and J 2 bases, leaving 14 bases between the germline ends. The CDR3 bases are TGTGCCAGCAGCCCCGGCCCGGCAGGCAATCAGCCCCAGCATTTT. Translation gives CASSPGPAGNQPQHF.

CDR3 region: CSARDGRVGWGGQFF. In DNA form, the CDR3 reads TGCAGTGCTAGAGATGGCAGGGTAGGATGGGGAGGGCAGTTCTTC. This chain links TRBV20-1 with TRBJ2-1, with a weak D call TRBD2 (6 bases). Germline CDR1 reads DFQATT; CDR2 reads SNEGSKA (reference sequence). The CDR3 has 15 residues. The V end lost 0 bases, the J end lost 12 bases, and 21 bases lay between the germline ends.

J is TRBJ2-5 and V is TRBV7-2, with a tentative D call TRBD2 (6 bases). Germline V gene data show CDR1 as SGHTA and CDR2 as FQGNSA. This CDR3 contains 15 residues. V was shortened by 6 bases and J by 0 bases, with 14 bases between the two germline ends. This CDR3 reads CASSWNSGHQETQYF. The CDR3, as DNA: TGTGCCAGCAGTTGGAATAGCGGCCACCAAGAGACCCAGTACTTC.

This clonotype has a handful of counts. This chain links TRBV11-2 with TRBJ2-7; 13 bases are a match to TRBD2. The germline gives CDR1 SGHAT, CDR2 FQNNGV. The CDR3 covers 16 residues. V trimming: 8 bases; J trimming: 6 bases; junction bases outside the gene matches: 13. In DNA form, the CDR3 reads TGTGCCAGCCGGGCAGTGCGGACTAGCGGGAGACTCGAGCAGTACTTC. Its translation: CASRAVRTSGRLEQYF.

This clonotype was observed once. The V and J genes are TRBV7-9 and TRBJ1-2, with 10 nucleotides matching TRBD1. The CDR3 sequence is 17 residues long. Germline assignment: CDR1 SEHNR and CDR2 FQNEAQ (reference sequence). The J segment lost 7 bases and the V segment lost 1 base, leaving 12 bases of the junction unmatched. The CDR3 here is CASSLDTGQGGRSGYTF. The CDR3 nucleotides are TGTGCCAGCAGCTTAGACACCGGACAGGGGGGAAGGAGTGGCTACACCTTC.

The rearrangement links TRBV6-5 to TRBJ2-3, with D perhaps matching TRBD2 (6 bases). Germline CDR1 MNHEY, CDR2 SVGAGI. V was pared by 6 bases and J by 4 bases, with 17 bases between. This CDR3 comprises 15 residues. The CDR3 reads CASRVGGVLSDTQYF. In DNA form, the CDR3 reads TGTGCCAGCAGGGTAGGCGGGGTCTTGTCAGATACGCAGTATTTT.

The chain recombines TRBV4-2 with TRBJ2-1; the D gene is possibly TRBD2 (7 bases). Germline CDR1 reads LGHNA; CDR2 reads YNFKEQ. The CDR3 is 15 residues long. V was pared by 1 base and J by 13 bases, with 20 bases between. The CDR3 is CASSQASGGLSVQFF. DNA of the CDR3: TGTGCCAGCAGCCAAGCTTCGGGGGGCCTCTCGGTCCAGTTCTTC.

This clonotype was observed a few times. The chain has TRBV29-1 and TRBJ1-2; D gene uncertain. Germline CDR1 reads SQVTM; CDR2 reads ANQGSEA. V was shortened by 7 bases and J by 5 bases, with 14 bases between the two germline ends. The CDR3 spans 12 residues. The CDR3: CSAGDRGYGYTF. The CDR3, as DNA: TGCAGCGCCGGAGATAGAGGGTATGGCTACACCTTC.